Below, 27 T cell receptor beta chains from the same sample are listed, as sequenced in a study of blood T cell repertoires in COVID-19. The protocol was immunoSEQ multiplex PCR, while the TCRdb copy is restricted to in-frame clones and leaves out a portion. The data hold 140,000 to 150,000 clones, with over 70% observed a single time. Sequencing was carried out using PBMCs or T cells enriched from blood (not recorded which). The receptors stem from a man in his 60s who had recovered from COVID-19.

This clone has a handful of counts. The genes are TRBV28 and TRBJ1-5; D perhaps matches TRBD1 (6 bases). Germline lookup yields CDR1 MDHEN and CDR2 SYDVKM. Trimming took off 5 bases at V and 7 bases at J, with 27 bases between the two ends. The CDR3 has 18 amino acids. CDR3 in amino acids: CASSRLRGGRTSTQPQHF. The CDR3 DNA follows: TGTGCCAGCAGTCGACTCCGGGGGGGCAGAACTTCTACCCAGCCCCAGCATTTT.

This sequence joins TRBV27 and TRBJ1-1; weak D call: TRBD1 (5 bases). This CDR3 is 14 amino acids long. Trimming removed 3 bases at V and 2 bases at J, with 10 bases between. Germline CDR1 MNHEY, CDR2 SMNVEV (reference sequence). In DNA form, the CDR3 reads TGTGCCAGCAGTTTCACCGGGGGTAACACTGAAGCTTTCTTT. Translation: CASSFTGGNTEAFF.

This rearrangement joins TRBV6-5 to TRBJ1-1, with a tentative D call TRBD1 (6 bases). V dropped 7 bases and J dropped 6 bases, with 18 bases sitting between them. This CDR3 has 14 amino acids. The germline V gene encodes CDR1 MNHEY and CDR2 SVGAGI. The CDR3 sequence: CASNLLGGGAEAFF. CDR3 DNA sequence: TGTGCCAGCAACTTACTGGGGGGGGGCGCTGAAGCTTTCTTT.

This sequence joins TRBV20-1 and TRBJ2-1; D might be TRBD2 (6 bases). The length of the CDR3 is 15 residues. Germline V lookup: CDR1 DFQATT, CDR2 SNEGSKA (reference sequence). V was shortened by 3 bases and J by 10 bases, with 22 bases between the two germline ends. In DNA, the CDR3 is TGCAGTGCTAGTACCCAGACTAGTAGGGCCCTAGAGCAGTTCTTC. It yields the protein CSASTQTSRALEQFF.

The rearrangement links TRBV6-5 to TRBJ2-7; 8 bases are a match to TRBD2. Trimming at V came to 6 bases and at J to 6 bases, leaving 10 bases not matched to a gene. Per germline, CDR1 MNHEY and CDR2 SVGAGI. The CDR3 runs to 14 residues. The CDR3 protein is CASRFLSGAGEQYF. CDR3 bases: TGTGCCAGCAGGTTCCTTAGCGGGGCTGGCGAGCAGTACTTC.

V gene TRBV10-3 combines with J gene TRBJ2-7, with 11 bases matching TRBD2. The CDR3 length is 15 residues. V dropped 8 bases and J dropped 7; count of bases not matched to a gene: 13. Germline V gene data show CDR1 as ENHRY and CDR2 as SYGVKD. The CDR3 DNA reads TGTGCCATCCATGACACGACTAGCGGGATGAGAGAGCAGTACTTC. As protein: CAIHDTTSGMREQYF.

The rearrangement links TRBV9 to TRBJ2-3; 10 nucleotides agree with TRBD1. In germline, CDR1 is SGDLS, CDR2 YYNGEE. This CDR3 has 16 residues. With V trimmed by 0 bases and J by 4 bases, 5 bases remained unmatched. This chain's CDR3 is CASSVAPGQGPDTQYF. The DNA for the CDR3 is TGTGCCAGCAGCGTAGCCCCGGGACAGGGGCCAGATACGCAGTATTTT.

The genes are TRBV20-1 and TRBJ2-1, with D possibly TRBD2 on 6 matching bases. V lost 6 bases and J 8 bases, leaving 11 bases between the germline ends. Germline lookup yields CDR1 DFQATT and CDR2 SNEGSKA (reference sequence). The CDR3 consists of 11 residues. The CDR3 here is CSARLDHEQFF. In DNA form, the CDR3 reads TGCAGTGCCAGACTAGATCATGAGCAGTTCTTC.

The rearrangement joins TRBV7-2 to TRBJ2-7; the D gene is possibly TRBD1 (8 bases). Trimming took off 2 bases at V and 6 bases at J, with 14 bases between the two ends. The germline CDR1 and CDR2 sequences are SGHTA and FQGNSA. This CDR3 is 14 amino acids long. As DNA, the CDR3 is TGTGCCAGCAGCTTATTAACAGGGGGGGCCGAGCAGTACTTC. It yields the protein CASSLLTGGAEQYF.

This chain uses TRBV28 with TRBJ2-7; TRBD1 matches 7 bases. The CDR3 spans 17 residues. Germline CDR1 is MDHEN and CDR2 is SYDVKM. J lost 3 bases, V lost 3 bases, and 14 bases had no gene match. The DNA for the CDR3 is TGTGCCAGCAGTTTTTTACTTGTCGGGGACAGAGACTACGAGCAGTACTTC. Amino acids: CASSFLLVGDRDYEQYF.

The chain couples TRBV18 to TRBJ2-1; 7 nucleotides align to TRBD2. V shed 3 bases and J 10 bases; nucleotides not matched to a gene: 12. Germline CDR1 is KGHSH and CDR2 is LQKENI. This CDR3 has 15 amino acids. CDR3 sequence: CASSPTTGGIGEQFF. DNA of the CDR3: TGTGCCAGCTCACCCACCACGGGAGGCATCGGAGAGCAGTTCTTC. The variable domain in full, with the rest retrieved from reference TRBV18 and TRBJ2-1, is NAGVMQNPRHLVRRRGQEARLRCSPMKGHSHVYWYRQLPEEGLKFMVYLQKENIIDESGMPKERFSAEFPKEGPSILRIQQVVRGDSAAYFCASSPTTGGIGEQFFGPGTRLTVL.

The genes are TRBV9 and TRBJ2-2, with TRBD1 matching 9 bases. J gave up 7 bases and V 4 bases, and 14 bases lay outside the gene matches. Germline V gene lookup returns CDR1 SGDLS and CDR2 YYNGEE. The CDR3 extends over 17 amino acids. DNA of the CDR3: TGTGCCAGCAGCTCCCGTAGAGGGACAGGGACGATCGGGGAGCTGTTTTTT. The encoded protein is CASSSRRGTGTIGELFF.

The chain combines TRBV10-2 with TRBJ2-7; 9 nucleotides align to TRBD1. This CDR3 spans 16 amino acids. In germline, CDR1 is WSHSY, CDR2 SAAADI. J was trimmed by 6 bases and V by 5 bases; bases with no gene match: 14. The CDR3 region has the DNA TGCGCCAGCAGTTTCCACAGGGGGCGCGGGTCAGCCGAGCAGTACTTC. The encoded protein is CASSFHRGRGSAEQYF.

V is TRBV10-2 and J is TRBJ2-1; TRBD2 agrees at 7 bases. The V gene end was trimmed by 4 bases and the J gene end by 5 bases; junction bases not matched to a gene: 11. CDR3 length equals 16 residues. CDR1 is WSHSY, CDR2 SAAADI, per germline. Here the CDR3 DNA reads TGCGCCAGCAGTGCACGGACTAGTTCCATACACAATGAGCAGTTCTTC. Amino acids: CASSARTSSIHNEQFF.

The CDR3 is CASSASRRAGYTF. CDR3 in DNA: TGTGCCAGCAGTGCGTCCCGGAGGGCTGGCTACACCTTC. The genes are TRBV28 and TRBJ1-2; D gene unclear. The germline V gene encodes CDR1 MDHEN and CDR2 SYDVKM. Trimming left V 5 bases short and J 7 bases short, with 14 bases between. The CDR3 has 13 amino acids.

The rearrangement links TRBV5-6 to TRBJ2-7; 10 nucleotides agree with TRBD2. The CDR3 contains 13 residues. V lost 6 bases and J lost 4; bases outside the gene matches: 4. Germline loops: CDR1 SGHDT, CDR2 YYEEEE. CDR3 residues: CASNSGRGYEQYF. The CDR3 DNA follows: TGTGCCAGCAACAGCGGGAGGGGGTACGAGCAGTACTTC.

The chain is built from TRBV6-5 and TRBJ2-7, with D possibly matching TRBD1 (6 bases). V dropped 7 bases and J dropped 3 bases, with 13 bases sitting between them. The CDR3 extends over 13 amino acids. Germline V CDR1 and CDR2: MNHEY, SVGAGI. Written as DNA, the CDR3 is TGTGCCAGCAATTCAGGGGCCCACTACGAGCAGTACTTC. It specifies CASNSGAHYEQYF.

This CDR3 reads CASSPLTRVSYEQYF. The CDR3 DNA follows: TGTGCCAGCAGTCCCCTGACCAGGGTGAGCTACGAGCAGTACTTC. This sequence joins TRBV27 and TRBJ2-7; maybe TRBD1 (5 bases). The V end lost 5 bases, the J end lost 3 bases, and 17 bases lay between the germline ends. CDR3 length: 15 residues. In germline, CDR1 is MNHEY, CDR2 SMNVEV (reference sequence).

V is TRBV15 and J is TRBJ2-7, with 7 bases identical to TRBD1. V lost 3 bases and J lost 4; bases outside the gene matches: 6. Per germline, CDR1 LNHNV and CDR2 YYDKDF (reference sequence). CDR3 length: 14 residues. CDR3 sequence reads: CATSRAGTEYEQYF. CDR3 sequence (DNA): TGTGCCACCAGCAGGGCCGGGACAGAGTACGAGCAGTACTTC. The whole variable domain, filled in from reference TRBV15 and TRBJ2-7, reads DAMVIQNPRYQVTQFGKPVTLSCSQTLNHNVMYWYQQKSSQAPKLLFHYYDKDFNNEADTPDNFQSRRPNTSFCFLDIRSPGLGDTAMYLCATSRAGTEYEQYFGPGTRLTVT.

This clone was counted a single time. V usage is TRBV5-5 and J usage is TRBJ2-5, with a possible D match to TRBD1 (5 bases). The V end lost 1 base, the J end lost 2 bases, and 9 bases lay between the germline ends. This CDR3 is built from 14 residues. Germline CDR1 reads SGHKS; CDR2 reads YYEKEE (reference sequence). CDR3 in DNA: TGTGCCAGCAGCTTGCCCCGACAGCAAGAGACCCAGTACTTC. Translation: CASSLPRQQETQYF.

This clone was seen a few times. V and J are TRBV9 and TRBJ2-3; unclear D gene. This CDR3 region has 14 residues. The V gene lost 4 bases and the J gene lost 1 base, with 10 bases spanning the gap. CDR1 SGDLS and CDR2 YYNGEE come from the germline V gene. The CDR3 sequence: CASSPYSGTDTQYF. In DNA form, the CDR3 reads TGTGCCAGCAGCCCCTACTCCGGCACAGATACGCAGTATTTT. Full variable domain (remainder filled in from reference TRBV9 and TRBJ2-3): DSGVTQTPKHLITATGQRVTLRCSPRSGDLSVYWYQQSLDQGLQFLIQYYNGEERAKGNILERFSAQQFPDLHSELNLSSLELGDSALYFCASSPYSGTDTQYFGPGTRLTVL.

The rearrangement uses TRBV2 and TRBJ1-2; 8 positions agree with TRBD1. CDR3 size: 15 residues. The germline CDR1 and CDR2 sequences are SNHLY and FYNNEI. V gave up 2 bases and J gave up 4 bases; unmatched junction bases: 6. CDR3 nucleotide sequence: TGTGCCAGCAGTGAAACCCGACAGGGGCTCTATGGCTACACCTTC. Translated: CASSETRQGLYGYTF.

The chain carries TRBV5-1 and TRBJ2-7, with 7 bases lining up with TRBD1. Germline-derived CDR1 and CDR2 are SGHRS and YFSETQ. The CDR3 loop spans 17 amino acids. With 0 bases clipped from V and 1 base from J, the junction kept 10 bases outside the gene matches. CDR3 DNA sequence: TGCGCCAGCAGCTTGGGGACTCCCGGGACAGTGTCCTACGAGCAGTACTTC. Its protein is CASSLGTPGTVSYEQYF.

The chain employs TRBV28 and TRBJ1-2; D might be TRBD1 (5 bases). The CDR3 contains 15 residues. The germline V and J ends were trimmed by 7 bases and 6 bases, with 21 bases remaining between them. Germline V CDR1 and CDR2: MDHEN, SYDVKM. The CDR3 protein is CASIESGAGIDGYTF. CDR3 bases: TGTGCCAGCATTGAATCGGGCGCAGGGATCGATGGCTACACCTTC.

The chain carries TRBV18 and TRBJ2-4, with D possibly matching TRBD1 (6 bases). V lost 2 bases to trimming and J lost 0 bases, with 8 bases between them. The CDR3 has 15 amino acids. Per germline, CDR1 KGHSH and CDR2 LQKENI. For the CDR3, the DNA is TGTGCCAGCTCACCATGGGACACAGCCAAAAACATTCAGTACTTC. As protein: CASSPWDTAKNIQYF.

The rearrangement links TRBV10-1 to TRBJ2-3; 8 nucleotides align to TRBD2. Germline values: CDR1 WNHNN, CDR2 SYGVQD (reference sequence). Unmatched junction bases numbered 0, after V lost 4 bases and J lost 0 bases. This CDR3 contains 14 residues. Written as DNA, the CDR3 is TGCGCCAGCAGTGGCGGGGGGAGCACAGATACGCAGTATTTT. This encodes CASSGGGSTDTQYF.

The chain uses TRBV11-2 and TRBJ2-2; TRBD2 is a possible D gene (5 bases). CDR1 SGHAT and CDR2 FQNNGV come from the germline V gene. Trimming pared 5 bases from V and 2 bases from J, leaving 18 bases between. This CDR3 region has 17 residues. CDR3: CASSPSSDFRNTGELFF. The CDR3 DNA follows: TGTGCCAGCAGCCCAAGCTCGGACTTTCGAAACACCGGGGAGCTGTTTTTT.